This TCR beta chain was identified during a study of T cells in Graves' hyperthyroidism and ophthalmopathy. Study-level points and caveats: Also found in blood were most expanded thyroid clonotypes above 0.001. Using 13 V-J features, a model discriminated ophthalmopathy from stable hyperthyroidism.

Uncontrolled infection, other autoimmune disease, pregnancy or lactation excluded patients. This clonotype was counted only a few times. Its antigen remains unidentified. This CDR3 has 15 residues. Trimming cost V 5 bases and J 3 bases, with 16 bases left between them. Germline values: CDR1 MNHNS, CDR2 SASEGT. RNA transcripts gave rise to amplified TCR beta CDR3 regions. Carried out on the TCR CDR3, a first-round RT-PCR used the HTBI primer set. A single record per CDR3 protein comes from TCRdb applying MiXCR to the multiplex PCR reads. This table has some 600,000 distinct CDR3 sequences, about 14% appearing once.

The receptor was isolated from a woman aged 30 to 39 with Graves' hyperthyroidism that later progressed to Graves' ophthalmopathy. The chain recombines TRBV6-1 with TRBJ1-1; TRBD1 might be the D (5 bases). The sequenced sample consisted of blood. In DNA form, the CDR3 reads TGTGCCAGCAGTAAAGGGGTTAACCGCTACACTGAAGCTTTCTTT. It is translated as CASSKGVNRYTEAFF.